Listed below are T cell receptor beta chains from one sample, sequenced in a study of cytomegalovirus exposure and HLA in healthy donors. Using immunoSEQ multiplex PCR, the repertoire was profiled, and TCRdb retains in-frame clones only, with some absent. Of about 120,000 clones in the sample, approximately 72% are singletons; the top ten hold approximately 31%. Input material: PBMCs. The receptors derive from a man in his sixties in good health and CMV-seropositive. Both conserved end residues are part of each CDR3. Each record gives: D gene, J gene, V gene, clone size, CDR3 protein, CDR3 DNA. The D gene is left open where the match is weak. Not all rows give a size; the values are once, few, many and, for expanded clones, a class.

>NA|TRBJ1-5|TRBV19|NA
CASSIARGRDQPQHF
TGTGCCAGTAGTATTGCTCGAGGGAGGGATCAGCCTCAGCATTTT
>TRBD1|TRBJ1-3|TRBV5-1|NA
CASSLAGQGGGNTIYF
TGCGCCAGCAGCTTGGCCGGACAGGGAGGTGGAAACACCATATATTTT
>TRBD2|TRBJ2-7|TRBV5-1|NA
CASSLARGGGASYEQYF
TGCGCCAGCAGCTTGGCCCGCGGGGGAGGGGCCTCCTACGAGCAGTACTTC
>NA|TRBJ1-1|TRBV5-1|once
CASSFDRNTEAFF
TGCGCCAGCAGCTTCGACAGAAACACTGAAGCTTTCTTT
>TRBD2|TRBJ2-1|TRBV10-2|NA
CASKRGGYNEQFF
TGCGCCAGCAAGCGGGGGGGTTACAATGAGCAGTTCTTC
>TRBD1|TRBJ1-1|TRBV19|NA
CASNGGRGRGTEAFF
TGTGCCAGTAATGGGGGCAGGGGGCGAGGGACTGAAGCTTTCTTT
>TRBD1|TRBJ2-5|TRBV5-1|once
CASSRWTGGETQYF
TGCGCCAGCAGCCGCTGGACAGGGGGCGAGACCCAGTACTTC
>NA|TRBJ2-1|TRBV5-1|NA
CASSLLRASLMDEQFF
TGCGCCAGCAGCTTACTGCGGGCCAGTCTAATGGATGAGCAGTTCTTC
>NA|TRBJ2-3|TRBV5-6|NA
CASSLESSAGTFTDTQYF
TGTGCCAGCAGCTTGGAGTCCTCGGCAGGGACTTTCACAGATACGCAGTATTTT
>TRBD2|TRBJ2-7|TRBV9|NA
CASSAPSGAGVYEQYF
TGTGCCAGCAGCGCCCCTAGCGGAGCTGGCGTTTACGAGCAGTACTTC
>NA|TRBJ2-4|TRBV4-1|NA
CASSQPTTGAKNSQYF
TGCGCCAGCAGCCAACCGACTACCGGAGCCAAAAACAGTCAGTACTTC
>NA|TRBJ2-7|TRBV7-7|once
CASSAASDSRSEQYF
TGTGCTAGCAGCGCAGCTTCGGACAGCAGGTCCGAGCAGTACTTC
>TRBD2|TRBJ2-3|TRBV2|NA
CASSGQTSGSGDTQYF
TGTGCCAGCAGCGGTCAGACTAGCGGGAGTGGAGATACGCAGTATTTT
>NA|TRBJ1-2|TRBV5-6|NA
CASSGAVALYGYTF
TGTGCCAGCAGCGGCGCGGTGGCCCTCTATGGCTACACCTTC
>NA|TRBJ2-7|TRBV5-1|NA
CASSQLAGLTYEQYF
TGCGCCAGCAGCCAATTGGCGGGACTGACCTACGAGCAGTACTTC
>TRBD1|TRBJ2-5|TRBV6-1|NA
CASSDRAYQETQYF
TGTGCCAGCAGCGACAGGGCCTACCAAGAGACCCAGTACTTC
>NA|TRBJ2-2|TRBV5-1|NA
CASSLTGVRNTGELFF
TGCGCCAGCAGCTTGACGGGGGTCCGAAACACCGGGGAGCTGTTTTTT
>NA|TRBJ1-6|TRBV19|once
CASSIDRGAEASPLHF
TGTGCCAGTAGTATAGATCGAGGTGCTGAAGCTTCACCCCTCCACTTT
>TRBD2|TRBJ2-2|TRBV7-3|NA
CASRNALAGVGTGELFF
TGTGCCAGCAGAAACGCACTAGCGGGAGTGGGCACCGGGGAGCTGTTTTTT
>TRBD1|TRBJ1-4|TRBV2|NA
CASHLNRGREKLFF
TGTGCCAGCCACTTGAACAGGGGGCGCGAAAAACTGTTTTTT
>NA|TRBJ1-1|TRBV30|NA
CAWGRMNTEAFF
TGTGCCTGGGGTAGAATGAACACTGAAGCTTTCTTT
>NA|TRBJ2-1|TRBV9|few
CASSVVDSYNEQFF
TGTGCCAGCAGCGTAGTGGACTCGTACAATGAGCAGTTCTTC
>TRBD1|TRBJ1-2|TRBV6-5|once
CASSLSWTGGRYGYTF
TGTGCCAGCAGTTTATCATGGACAGGGGGCAGGTATGGCTACACCTTC
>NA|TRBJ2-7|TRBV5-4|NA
CASSLVGRGEQYF
TGTGCCAGCAGCTTGGTAGGCAGGGGCGAGCAGTACTTC
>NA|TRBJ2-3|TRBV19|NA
CASGLWDTQYF
TGTGCCAGTGGCCTTTGGGATACGCAGTATTTT
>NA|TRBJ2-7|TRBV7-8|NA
CASSLGATAEQYF
TGTGCCAGCAGCTTAGGGGCCACCGCCGAGCAGTACTTC